This entry lists 17 T cell receptor beta chains sequenced from one sample in a study of blood T cell repertoires in COVID-19. Method: immunoSEQ multiplex PCR; TCRdb's copy keeps in-frame clones and lacks some. The sample shows fewer than 350,000 clones, around 86% of them seen only once. Sequenced sample: peripheral blood. Receptors originate from a woman in her thirties who had recovered from COVID-19.

This clone was observed once. The chain couples TRBV11-1 to TRBJ2-5, with D perhaps TRBD2 (6 bases). The CDR3 contains 16 residues. Germline loops: CDR1 SGHAT, CDR2 FQDESV (reference sequence). V dropped 5 bases and J dropped 4 bases, with 20 bases sitting between them. The DNA for the CDR3 is TGTGCCAGCAGCCCGGGGGTGGACTACCGGTTAGAGACCCAGTACTTC. This encodes CASSPGVDYRLETQYF.

The chain recombines TRBV20-1 with TRBJ2-3, with 10 bases identical to TRBD2. Germline V CDR1 and CDR2: DFQATT, SNEGSKA (reference sequence). This CDR3 is built from 14 residues. Trimming cost V 3 bases and J 2 bases; bases outside gene matches: 2. The chain's CDR3 is CSASSGRPTDTQYF. In DNA form, the CDR3 reads TGCAGTGCTAGTAGCGGGAGGCCCACAGATACGCAGTATTTT.

The chain employs TRBV20-1 and TRBJ1-2; D call uncertain. The CDR3 length is 11 residues. Trimming stripped 5 bases from V and 7 bases from J, with 11 bases between. The germline gives CDR1 DFQATT, CDR2 SNEGSKA (reference sequence). CDR3 sequence reads: CSARASSGYTF. Here the CDR3 DNA reads TGCAGTGCTCGCGCGAGCTCTGGCTACACCTTC.

The V call is TRBV2, the J call TRBJ2-3; 8 nucleotides agree with TRBD2. This CDR3 spans 15 amino acids. The germline V gene has CDR1 SNHLY and CDR2 FYNNEI. The V segment lost 3 bases and the J segment 4 bases; nucleotides outside the gene matches: 6. CDR3 coding DNA: TGTGCCAGCAGTGATACGGGGGGGCCATCAGATACGCAGTATTTT. Translation: CASSDTGGPSDTQYF.

The count of this clone is one. The V gene is TRBV19, the J gene TRBJ2-7; the match to TRBD2 covers 7 bases. The CDR3 runs to 14 residues. Germline lookup yields CDR1 LNHDA and CDR2 SQIVND (reference sequence). V dropped 5 bases and J dropped 2; count of bases not matched to a gene: 6. As DNA, the CDR3 is TGTGCCAGTAGTGGACGGGAGGCCCCCTACGAGCAGTACTTC. It yields the protein CASSGREAPYEQYF.

The V gene is TRBV9, the J gene TRBJ2-2, with D uncertain. Germline CDR1 SGDLS, CDR2 YYNGEE. CDR3 length: 12 amino acids. With 3 bases removed from V and 6 bases from J, the gap between germline ends came to 6 bases. For the CDR3, the DNA is TGTGCCAGCAGCGGTACATCCGGGGAGCTGTTTTTT. This sequence encodes CASSGTSGELFF.

The chain links TRBV19 to TRBJ2-7; tentatively, D is TRBD1 (5 bases). CDR1 LNHDA and CDR2 SQIVND come from the germline V gene (reference sequence). V was clipped by 8 bases and J by 0 bases, with 11 bases between them. CDR3 length equals 13 residues. CDR3 DNA sequence: TGTGCCAGTTCTGAAGGGGCCTCCTACGAGCAGTACTTC. It translates to CASSEGASYEQYF.

The genes are TRBV27 and TRBJ1-2; D not certain. This CDR3 has 15 residues. In germline, CDR1 is MNHEY, CDR2 SMNVEV (reference sequence). The V and J ends lost 3 bases and 4 bases respectively, with 15 bases between them. CDR3 sequence (DNA): TGTGCCAGCAGTTTCCTGGGAGTTGAAGCCTATGGCTACACCTTC. It is translated as CASSFLGVEAYGYTF.

This chain joins TRBV2 and TRBJ2-3, with TRBD1 matching 9 bases. The length of the CDR3 is 15 residues. J was trimmed by 0 bases and V by 6 bases; bases with no gene match: 4. Per the germline V gene, CDR1 is SNHLY and CDR2 is FYNNEI. This CDR3 reads CASRGQGLSTDTQYF. The CDR3 DNA sequence: TGTGCCAGCAGGGGACAGGGACTTAGCACAGATACGCAGTATTTT.

The chain combines TRBV10-3 with TRBJ2-7; TRBD1 matches 9 bases. Unmatched junction bases numbered 6, after V lost 6 bases and J lost 6 bases. Germline CDR1 reads ENHRY; CDR2 reads SYGVKD. CDR3 size: 13 residues. Here the CDR3 DNA reads TGTGCCATCAGGGGGGACAGGGTCGGCGAGCAGTACTTC. Its protein product is CAIRGDRVGEQYF.

This chain uses TRBV13 with TRBJ2-7, with a weak D call TRBD1 (5 bases). Trimming shortened V by 2 bases and J by 5 bases, and 16 bases separated the two germline ends. Germline lookup yields CDR1 PRHDT and CDR2 FYEKMQ (reference sequence). There are 15 residues in the CDR3. The CDR3: CASSLKGELGDEQYF. For the CDR3, the DNA is TGTGCCAGCAGCTTAAAGGGTGAGTTAGGGGACGAGCAGTACTTC.

This clone was observed a handful of times. This rearrangement joins TRBV7-9 to TRBJ2-2, with 9 bases that match TRBD1. V trimming: 6 bases; J trimming: 5 bases; junction bases outside the gene matches: 1. Germline V gene sequence: CDR1 SEHNR, CDR2 FQNEAQ (reference sequence). The CDR3 has 13 amino acids. CDR3 coding DNA: TGTGCCAGCAGAGGGACAGGGACCGGGGAGCTGTTTTTT. Encoded protein: CASRGTGTGELFF.

This chain connects TRBV5-1 to TRBJ2-7; 10 nucleotides match TRBD1. The CDR3 is made up of 15 amino acids. Germline CDR1 and CDR2: SGHRS and YFSETQ. Trimming at V came to 2 bases and at J to 4 bases, leaving 6 bases not matched to a gene. In DNA form, the CDR3 reads TGCGCCAGCAGCTTAAATCCGGGACAGGGGTACGAGCAGTACTTC. Protein product: CASSLNPGQGYEQYF.

J is TRBJ2-2 and V is TRBV3-1 (or the pseudogene TRBV3-2), with D hard to call. CDR1 is LGHDT, CDR2 YNNKEL, per germline (reference sequence). Trimming left V 0 bases short and J 5 bases short, with 16 bases between. This CDR3 contains 17 residues. CDR3 sequence reads: CASSQDLGNSLTGELFF. The CDR3 region has the DNA TGTGCCAGCAGCCAAGATCTTGGAAATTCACTAACCGGGGAGCTGTTTTTT.

V and J are TRBV19 and TRBJ2-3, with TRBD2 matching 10 bases. V gave up 5 bases and J gave up 6 bases; unmatched junction bases: 8. Looked up from germline, CDR1 is LNHDA and CDR2 is SQIVND (reference sequence). The CDR3 is 15 residues long. Here the CDR3 DNA reads TGTGCCAGTAGTTCTATAGCGGGGGGTCTTGATACGCAGTATTTT. Protein product: CASSSIAGGLDTQYF.

J is TRBJ1-2 and V is TRBV6-6, with D maybe TRBD1 (5 bases). Germline V gene lookup returns CDR1 MNHNY and CDR2 SVGAGI (reference sequence). With 6 bases removed from V and 3 bases from J, the gap between germline ends came to 11 bases. The CDR3 has 13 residues. The CDR3 here is CASRPQGHYGYTF. CDR3 DNA sequence: TGTGCCAGCAGGCCTCAGGGTCACTATGGCTACACCTTC.

This chain uses TRBV7-2 with TRBJ2-1; D is undetermined. Germline assignment: CDR1 SGHTA and CDR2 FQGNSA. The CDR3 covers 16 residues. The V and J ends lost 2 bases and 9 bases respectively, with 20 bases between them. For the CDR3, the DNA is TGTGCCAGCAGCTTAAACGGTCTCCTCGCCAATAGTGAGCAGTTCTTC. It translates to CASSLNGLLANSEQFF.